Shown below are 15 T cell receptor beta chains from a single sample sequenced in a study of blood T cell repertoires in COVID-19. Measured with immunoSEQ multiplex PCR; TCRdb has only the in-frame clones, and not every one. The sample lists about 100,000 clones; 85% were seen once. The material sequenced was peripheral blood. Receptors were obtained from a human donor in a cohort sampled during active COVID-19.

The genes are TRBV10-3 and TRBJ2-7, with D possibly being TRBD1 (6 bases). Trimming removed 7 bases at V and 3 bases at J, with 16 bases between. Per germline, CDR1 ENHRY and CDR2 SYGVKD. This CDR3 has 14 residues. The DNA of the CDR3 is TGTGCCATCAACGGACAGCCCAACCTCTACGAGCAGTACTTC. This codes for CAINGQPNLYEQYF.

The chain has TRBV12-5 and TRBJ2-1, with 13 bases lining up with TRBD2. Germline assignment: CDR1 LGHNT and CDR2 FRNRAP. CDR3 size: 18 residues. V lost 5 bases and J lost 0; bases outside the gene matches: 7. As DNA, the CDR3 is TGTGCTAGTGGTCAGGGGACTAGCGGGGCGAGCTCCTACAATGAGCAGTTCTTC. This codes for CASGQGTSGASSYNEQFF.

The chain couples TRBV20-1 to TRBJ2-7, with D possibly matching TRBD2 (6 bases). The CDR3 has 11 residues. Germline V gene data show CDR1 as DFQATT and CDR2 as SNEGSKA (reference sequence). The CDR3 DNA is TGCGCGGGACTTCTTTCTTACGAGCAGTACTTC. Its protein is CAGLLSYEQYF.

This chain uses TRBV5-8 with TRBJ2-3, with D perhaps TRBD2 (6 bases). CDR3 length equals 15 residues. V lost 0 bases, J lost 2 bases, and 10 bases lay in between. Germline V gene sequence: CDR1 SGHTS, CDR2 YDEGEE. The CDR3 DNA follows: TGTGCCAGCAGCTTGGTAGTAGCGGACACAGATACGCAGTATTTT. Protein sequence: CASSLVVADTDTQYF.

The chain carries TRBV5-1 and TRBJ1-1; weak D call: TRBD1 (5 bases). CDR3 length: 11 residues. The V end lost 6 bases, the J end lost 5 bases, and 8 bases lay between the germline ends. CDR1 and CDR2 (germline): SGHRS, YFSETQ. CDR3 in DNA: TGCGCCAGCACGGGGGAAACTGAAGCTTTCTTT. This sequence encodes CASTGETEAFF.

This clone was counted once. The chain employs TRBV18 and TRBJ1-6; D is undetermined. The CDR3 totals 15 residues. V was trimmed by 2 bases and J by 2 bases, leaving 7 bases between them. Germline V gene lookup returns CDR1 KGHSH and CDR2 LQKENI. Here the CDR3 DNA reads TGTGCCAGCTCACCAGACACGGCCTATAATTCACCCCTCCACTTT. Its translation is CASSPDTAYNSPLHF.

The chain employs TRBV6-2 or TRBV6-3 and TRBJ2-3; TRBD2 might be the D (5 bases). CDR1 is MNHEY, CDR2 SVGEGT, per germline. The CDR3 has 14 residues. V gave up 4 bases and J gave up 2 bases, with 10 bases separating them. This CDR3 is CASSSGLLTDTQYF. Written as DNA, the CDR3 is TGTGCCAGCAGTTCCGGACTTCTCACAGATACGCAGTATTTT.

The chain joins TRBV2 to TRBJ1-1, with D possibly being TRBD1 (6 bases). In germline, CDR1 is SNHLY, CDR2 FYNNEI. The CDR3 is 14 residues long. With 6 bases removed from V and 5 bases from J, the gap between germline ends came to 16 bases. The CDR3 is CASRAQGRGTEAFF. The CDR3 DNA reads as TGTGCCAGCAGGGCCCAGGGGCGTGGAACTGAAGCTTTCTTT.

This clone has a single count. This chain links TRBV5-1 with TRBJ1-1, with a possible D match to TRBD1 (5 bases). The CDR3 length is 14 residues. Germline loops: CDR1 SGHRS, CDR2 YFSETQ. V was trimmed by 5 bases and J by 0 bases, leaving 11 bases between them. The CDR3 protein is CASRLDNLNTEAFF. The CDR3 bases are TGCGCCAGCAGACTGGACAATTTGAACACTGAAGCTTTCTTT.

The chain is built from TRBV10-3 and TRBJ2-1, with 10 positions matching TRBD2. The CDR3 runs 15 residues. The V and J ends lost 0 bases and 10 bases, in that order; junction bases with no gene match: 6. CDR1 ENHRY and CDR2 SYGVKD come from the germline V gene. In DNA, the CDR3 is TGTGCCATCAGTGAGTCGCTAGCGGGGGAATTCGAGCAGTTCTTC. Translating it yields CAISESLAGEFEQFF.

This rearrangement joins TRBV3-1 (or the pseudogene TRBV3-2) to TRBJ2-7, with 12 bases identical to TRBD2. Germline CDR1 and CDR2: LGHDT and YNNKEL (reference sequence). V lost 0 bases and J lost 7; bases outside the gene matches: 7. This CDR3 region has 16 residues. The CDR3 spells CASSQEGLAGGGEQYF. CDR3 DNA sequence: TGTGCCAGCAGCCAAGAGGGGCTAGCGGGAGGGGGGGAGCAGTACTTC.

The rearrangement links TRBV24-1 to TRBJ2-5; no clear D. The germline gives CDR1 KGHDR, CDR2 SFDVKD. The CDR3 spans 14 residues. V gave up 3 bases and J gave up 1 base, with 8 bases separating them. CDR3 sequence (DNA): TGTGCCACCAGTGATAATGGCCTCCAAGAGACCCAGTACTTC. Amino acid sequence: CATSDNGLQETQYF.

The V call is TRBV10-2, the J call TRBJ2-1; TRBD1 aligns across 9 bases. The V segment lost 7 bases and the J segment 3 bases; nucleotides outside the gene matches: 7. Germline-derived CDR1 and CDR2 are WSHSY and SAAADI. This CDR3 comprises 15 residues. DNA for the CDR3: TGCGCCAGCATGCCGGGACAGGGTATCTACAATGAGCAGTTCTTC. Encoded protein: CASMPGQGIYNEQFF.

The gene calls are TRBV3-1 (or the pseudogene TRBV3-2) and TRBJ1-2, with D unclear. Germline V CDR1 and CDR2: LGHDT, YNNKEL (reference sequence). V lost 0 bases to trimming and J lost 5 bases, with 7 bases between them. CDR3 size: 13 residues. The DNA for the CDR3 is TGTGCCAGCAGCCAAGATGCGGGGTATGGCTACACCTTC. The encoded protein is CASSQDAGYGYTF.

This sequence joins TRBV27 and TRBJ2-2; D is uncertain. The ends were cut back, 2 bases at V and 2 bases at J, with 6 bases in the middle. Per germline, CDR1 MNHEY and CDR2 SMNVEV (reference sequence). The CDR3 sequence is 14 residues long. The CDR3 is CASSLNRNTGELFF. Written as DNA, the CDR3 is TGTGCCAGCAGTTTAAACAGAAACACCGGGGAGCTGTTTTTT.